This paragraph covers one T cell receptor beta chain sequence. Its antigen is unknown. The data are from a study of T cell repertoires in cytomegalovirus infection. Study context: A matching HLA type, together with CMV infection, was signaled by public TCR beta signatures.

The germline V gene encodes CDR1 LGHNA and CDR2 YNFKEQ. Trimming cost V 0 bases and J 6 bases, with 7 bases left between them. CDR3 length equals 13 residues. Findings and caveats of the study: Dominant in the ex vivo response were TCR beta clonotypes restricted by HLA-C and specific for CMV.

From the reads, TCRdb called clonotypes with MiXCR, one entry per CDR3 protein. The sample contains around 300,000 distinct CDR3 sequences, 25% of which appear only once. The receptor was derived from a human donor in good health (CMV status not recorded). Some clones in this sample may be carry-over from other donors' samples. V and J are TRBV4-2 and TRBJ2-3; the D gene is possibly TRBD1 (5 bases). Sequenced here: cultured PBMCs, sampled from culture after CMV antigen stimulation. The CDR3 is CASSQDKGDTQYF. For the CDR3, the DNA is TGTGCCAGCAGCCAAGATAAGGGGGATACGCAGTATTTT.